The entry below gives a single T cell receptor beta chain sequence along with its context. The data derive from a study of CD8+ T cells in alopecia areata. The CDR3 is made up of 16 amino acids. With 0 bases removed from V and 1 base from J, the gap between germline ends came to 13 bases. The germline gives CDR1 MNHEY, CDR2 SVGAGI. Treatment: oral pan-JAK inhibitor, 5-10 mg twice daily. The authors sorted CD4+ and CD8+ T cells from PBMCs. RNA was isolated and reverse transcribed to cDNA, the sequencing template. Only in-frame clones appear in the TCRdb table, and some are missing; sequencing was by immunoSEQ multiplex PCR. The sample holds more than 110,000 clones; nearly 55% are singletons and the top ten take 15% to 20%.

This sequence was found in a human donor with alopecia areata. The chain combines TRBV6-5 with TRBJ2-7; no definite D call. The source was CD8+ T cells sorted from blood, collected at week 4, from a patient treated with tofacitinib. Here the CDR3 DNA reads TGTGCCAGCAGTTACTCGAAAGGTCAGCTATCCTACGAGCAGTACTTC. Its protein product is CASSYSKGQLSYEQYF.